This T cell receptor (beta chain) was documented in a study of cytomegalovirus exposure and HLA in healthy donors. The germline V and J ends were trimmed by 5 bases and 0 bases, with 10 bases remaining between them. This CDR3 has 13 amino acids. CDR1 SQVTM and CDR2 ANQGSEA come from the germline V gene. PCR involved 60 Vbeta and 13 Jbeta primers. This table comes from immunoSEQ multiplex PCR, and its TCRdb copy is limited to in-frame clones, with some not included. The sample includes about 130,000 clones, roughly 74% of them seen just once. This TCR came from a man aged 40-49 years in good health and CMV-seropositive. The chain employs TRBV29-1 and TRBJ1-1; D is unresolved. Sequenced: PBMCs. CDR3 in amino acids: CSVLPQLNTEAFF. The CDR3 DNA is TGCAGCGTTCTGCCACAATTGAACACTGAAGCTTTCTTT.